The present entry profiles one T cell receptor (beta chain) with its context. Trimming shortened V by 4 bases and J by 3 bases, and 9 bases separated the two germline ends. This CDR3 has 13 amino acids. Germline V CDR1 and CDR2: MNHEY, SMNVEV (reference sequence). The table came from immunoSEQ multiplex PCR; TCRdb's copy has only in-frame clones and leaves some out. The data hold about 81,000 clones, with roughly 91% observed a single time. This specimen belongs to a study of blood T cell repertoires in COVID-19. Study background: Donors in the United States, Italy and Spain gave samples during acute or convalescent COVID-19. In each case, the material was cDNA or gDNA derived from T cells, B-cell-depleted T cells, or PBMCs.

Sequenced sample: peripheral blood. This clonotype was obtained from a woman between 45 and 60 years old in a cohort sampled during active COVID-19. V and J are TRBV27 and TRBJ1-1; D possibly corresponds to TRBD1 (5 bases). In DNA form, the CDR3 reads TGTGCCAGCAGTTGGGCCAGGGACACTGAAGCTTTCTTT. Amino acids: CASSWARDTEAFF.